Listed below are T cell receptor beta chains from one sample, sequenced in a study of neoadjuvant anti-PD-1 for oral cavity cancer. Produced via immunoSEQ multiplex PCR; TCRdb's table is partial and in-frame only. The sample lists 14,000 to 15,000 clones, about 44% occurring once. Material: tumor tissue, obtained after nivolumab (anti-PD-1) treatment. Source of these receptors: a person aged 35 to 85 with oral cavity squamous cell carcinoma. CDR3s include the opening cysteine and the closing phenylalanine or tryptophan. Fields, in order: J gene, CDR3 length, D gene, clone size, V gene, CDR3 protein, CDR3 DNA. The D gene is left open where the match is weak. Size tells how often a clone was seen (once, few, many) or the class of an expanded clone, and some rows leave it out.

>TRBJ2-7|17|TRBD2|few|TRBV27
CASSRGTSGGSSGEQYF
TGTGCCAGCAGTAGAGGGACTAGCGGGGGGTCCTCAGGCGAGCAGTACTTC
>TRBJ1-1|13|.|once|TRBV27
CASSLRGDTEAFF
TGTGCCAGCAGTTTAAGGGGGGATACTGAAGCTTTCTTT
>TRBJ2-7|15|TRBD1|few|TRBV4-1
CASSQPGQGFYEQYF
TGCGCCAGCAGCCAACCGGGACAGGGTTTCTACGAGCAGTACTTC
>TRBJ2-7|16|.|once|TRBV5-4
CASSLGAGHGVREQYF
TGTGCCAGCAGCTTGGGTGCTGGGCATGGGGTAAGGGAGCAGTACTTC
>TRBJ2-1|17|TRBD2|few|TRBV2
CASRFGTSGGPYNEQFF
TGTGCCAGCAGGTTCGGGACTAGCGGGGGGCCTTACAATGAGCAGTTCTTC
>TRBJ2-7|13|.|.|TRBV5-4
CASSLARESEQYF
TGTGCCAGCAGCTTGGCAAGGGAGTCCGAGCAGTACTTC
>TRBJ1-1|17|TRBD1|.|TRBV5-3
CARRSGTGGLSDTEAFF
TGTGCCAGAAGATCCGGGACAGGGGGCCTTTCGGACACTGAAGCTTTCTTT
>TRBJ1-1|18|.|few|TRBV18
CASSPPVGAGFRNTEAFF
TGTGCCAGCTCACCACCGGTGGGAGCGGGTTTCAGGAACACTGAAGCTTTCTTT
>TRBJ1-2|14|TRBD1|.|TRBV7-2
CASSLEGQNYGYTF
TGTGCCAGCAGCTTAGAGGGACAGAACTATGGCTACACCTTC
>TRBJ2-5|19|TRBD2|.|TRBV5-1
CASSLGLAWGREYQETQYF
TGCGCCAGCAGCTTGGGACTAGCTTGGGGTAGAGAATACCAAGAGACCCAGTACTTC
>TRBJ2-1|11|.|.|TRBV11-2
CASSLSHEQFF
TGTGCCAGCAGCTTAAGCCATGAGCAGTTCTTC
>TRBJ2-3|14|.|few|TRBV18
CASSPPAGADTQYF
TGTGCCAGCTCACCACCGGCCGGGGCAGATACGCAGTATTTT
>TRBJ2-5|14|.|few|TRBV7-7
CASSLLGLGETQYF
TGTGCCAGCAGCTTACTGGGGCTGGGGGAGACCCAGTACTTC
>TRBJ2-5|15|.|few|TRBV5-1
CASSLVPGGLETQYF
TGCGCCAGCAGCTTGGTACCAGGGGGGCTCGAGACCCAGTACTTC
>TRBJ2-1|18|TRBD2|.|TRBV5-1
CASRPRASGESSYNEQFF
TGCGCCAGCAGACCCCGCGCTAGCGGTGAAAGCTCCTACAATGAGCAGTTCTTC
>TRBJ1-5|18|.|.|TRBV19
CASSVGEVYRLGNQPQHF
TGTGCCAGTAGTGTCGGGGAGGTTTATCGGTTAGGGAATCAGCCCCAGCATTTT
>TRBJ1-5|15|.|few|TRBV10-2
CASQGRGLGNQPQHF
TGCGCCAGCCAAGGACGGGGGCTCGGCAATCAGCCCCAGCATTTT
>TRBJ1-5|15|.|few|TRBV11-3
CASSPQGFSNQPQHF
TGTGCCAGCAGCCCCCAGGGCTTTAGCAATCAGCCCCAGCATTTT
>TRBJ1-2|14|.|few|TRBV6-4
CASSEWAGRDGYTF
TGTGCCAGCAGTGAATGGGCAGGGAGAGATGGCTACACCTTC
>TRBJ2-2|14|TRBD1|.|TRBV28
CASRTGANTGELFF
TGTGCCAGTAGGACAGGGGCGAACACCGGGGAGCTGTTTTTT
>TRBJ1-1|15|.|.|TRBV10-3
CAISESGPTNTEAFF
TGTGCCATCAGTGAGTCCGGACCCACGAACACTGAAGCTTTCTTT
>TRBJ2-1|17|TRBD1|few|TRBV7-9
CASSLPTGETHYNEQFF
TGTGCCAGCAGCTTACCGACAGGGGAGACGCATTACAATGAGCAGTTCTTC
>TRBJ1-1|13|.|few|TRBV6-1
CASSEVDGTEAFF
TGTGCCAGCAGTGAAGTTGACGGCACTGAAGCTTTCTTT
>TRBJ2-3|13|.|few|TRBV19
CASSPPQGDTQYF
TGTGCCAGTAGTCCACCCCAGGGGGATACGCAGTATTTT
>TRBJ2-5|17|.|.|TRBV18
CASSPLVGQIGQETQYF
TGTGCCAGCTCACCACTCGTAGGGCAAATAGGCCAAGAGACCCAGTACTTC
>TRBJ2-7|15|TRBD1|.|TRBV27
CASSSRQGYAYEQYF
TGTGCCAGCAGTTCCAGACAGGGGTACGCCTACGAGCAGTACTTC
>TRBJ1-4|14|.|few|TRBV27
CASSPTRRREKLFF
TGTGCCAGCAGTCCCACAAGGCGCCGTGAAAAACTGTTTTTT
>TRBJ1-2|14|.|.|TRBV7-2
CASRAFTDNYGYTF
TGTGCCAGCAGAGCGTTCACAGATAACTATGGCTACACCTTC
>TRBJ1-4|16|TRBD1|.|TRBV4-3
CASSQEPGQVNEKLFF
TGCGCCAGCAGCCAAGAACCGGGACAGGTTAATGAAAAACTGTTTTTT
>TRBJ2-3|17|TRBD2|.|TRBV4-3
CASSLLGLAGFTDTQYF
TGCGCCAGCAGCCTCCTGGGACTAGCGGGCTTCACAGATACGCAGTATTTT
>TRBJ2-2|15|.|.|TRBV11-2
CASSLGLGAAGELFF
TGTGCCAGCAGCTTAGGTCTGGGGGCGGCCGGGGAGCTGTTTTTT
>TRBJ1-2|12|.|.|TRBV5-1
CASSPLGQSYTF
TGCGCCAGCAGCCCGCTAGGACAGAGCTACACCTTC
>TRBJ2-7|16|.|.|TRBV7-8
CASSSTPAGATYEQYF
TGTGCCAGCAGCTCCACGCCTGCAGGGGCCACCTACGAGCAGTACTTC
>TRBJ1-4|16|TRBD1|.|TRBV4-3
CASSQAKGQGSEKLFF
TGCGCCAGCAGCCAAGCAAAGGGACAGGGGAGTGAAAAACTGTTTTTT
>TRBJ1-6|14|.|medium-sized|TRBV11-2
CASSLLQDNSPLHF
TGTGCCAGCAGCTTATTGCAGGATAATTCACCCCTCCACTTT
>TRBJ1-2|13|.|.|TRBV5-8
CASSFGQNFGYTF
TGTGCCAGCAGCTTCGGACAGAACTTTGGCTACACCTTC
>TRBJ2-2|13|.|.|TRBV5-6
CASSFTRAGELFF
TGTGCCAGCAGCTTCACGAGGGCCGGGGAGCTGTTTTTT
>TRBJ1-2|10|.|few|TRBV20-1
CSVGLYGYTF
TGCAGTGTAGGTCTCTATGGCTACACCTTC
>TRBJ2-7|15|TRBD1|many|TRBV6-5
CASSYSGTGVYEQYF
TGTGCCAGCAGTTACTCGGGGACAGGGGTCTACGAGCAGTACTTC
>TRBJ2-4|16|TRBD1|.|TRBV6-5
CASSYSGQGSQNIQYF
TGTGCCAGCAGTTACTCGGGACAGGGGTCCCAAAACATTCAGTACTTC
>TRBJ1-2|12|.|.|TRBV15
CATSRETFGYTF
TGTGCCACCAGCAGAGAAACATTCGGCTACACCTTC
>TRBJ2-6|12|.|many|TRBV10-3
CAISVDGSALTF
TGTGCCATCAGTGTGGACGGTTCGGCCCTGACTTTC
>TRBJ1-2|13|TRBD1|.|TRBV6-6
CASSYRQGYGYTF
TGTGCCAGCAGTTACAGACAGGGCTATGGCTACACCTTC
>TRBJ1-5|15|TRBD1|.|TRBV28
CASSLGQGNNQPQHF
TGTGCCAGCAGCCTGGGACAGGGGAACAATCAGCCCCAGCATTTT
>TRBJ1-6|14|TRBD1|.|TRBV5-4
CASSLDRGNSPLHF
TGTGCCAGCAGCCTGGACAGGGGGAATTCACCCCTCCACTTT
>TRBJ1-6|15|TRBD1|.|TRBV5-1
CASSGRTGVYSPLHF
TGCGCCAGCAGCGGGAGGACAGGGGTTTATTCACCCCTCCACTTT
>TRBJ2-1|14|.|.|TRBV5-5
CASSPLWAHNEQFF
TGTGCCAGCAGCCCCCTGTGGGCCCACAATGAGCAGTTCTTC